A single T cell receptor (beta chain) is shown here with its context. Its antigen is not identified. The sample comes from a study of T cells in Graves' hyperthyroidism and ophthalmopathy. The study's findings and limits: In blood, most of the thyroid clonotypes expanded above 0.001 were also present. Classification by a 13 V-J model distinguished ophthalmopathy from stable hyperthyroidism.

Authors of the study amplified TCR beta CDR3 regions from RNA transcripts. HTBI primers were the set used in a first-round RT-PCR of the TCR CDR3. TCRdb reprocessed the multiplex PCR reads with MiXCR, giving one entry per CDR3 protein. The sample holds about 690,000 distinct CDR3 sequences, 17% seen once. The CDR3 is 15 amino acids. The germline V gene has CDR1 MNHEY and CDR2 SVGAGI. The ends were cut back, 0 bases at V and 7 bases at J, with 13 bases in the middle. V and J are TRBV6-5 and TRBJ2-1; D is perhaps TRBD2 (6 bases). The sequence was obtained from a man between 45 and 60 years old with Graves' hyperthyroidism. The sample comprised blood. CDR3 in DNA: TGTGCCAGCAGTTACTCGATCCGGGAGACTAATGAGCAGTTCTTC. It translates to CASSYSIRETNEQFF.